What follows are 22 T cell receptor beta chains derived from one specimen sequenced in a study of OX40 agonist ivuxolimab in advanced cancers. The data were produced by immunoSEQ multiplex PCR, yet TCRdb's version contains in-frame clones alone and is incomplete. The sample records 65,000 to 100,000 clones, 90% being singletons. The sample was CD4+ or CD8+ T cells sorted from blood, taken in a trial of the OX40 agonist ivuxolimab. The receptor source for this set is an adult with an advanced solid tumor such as melanoma, head and neck, liver or kidney cancer.

The chain links TRBV5-6 to TRBJ2-4; 9 positions match TRBD1. V was pared by 1 base and J by 2 bases, with 7 bases of the junction left unmatched. The CDR3 contains 17 residues. The germline gives CDR1 SGHDT, CDR2 YYEEEE. CDR3 in DNA: TGTGCCAGCAGCTTGTTACAGGGGGCGACTACCAAAAACATTCAGTACTTC. Its translation: CASSLLQGATTKNIQYF.

This chain connects TRBV5-4 to TRBJ1-6; D is undetermined. CDR1 and CDR2 from the germline V gene are SGHNT and YYREEE (reference sequence). CDR3 length: 16 amino acids. Trimming shortened V by 0 bases and J by 4 bases, and 11 bases separated the two germline ends. In DNA, the CDR3 is TGTGCCAGCAGCTTGGAAAGCAATCGGTATAATTCACCCCTCCACTTT. Amino acids: CASSLESNRYNSPLHF.

The chain carries TRBV7-8 and TRBJ2-1; the D gene is possibly TRBD2 (6 bases). Germline loops: CDR1 SGHVS, CDR2 FQNEAQ. V lost 8 bases, J lost 2 bases, and 10 bases lay in between. The CDR3 runs 13 residues. CDR3 bases: TGTGCCAGCCTTAGCGGTGCCTACAATGAGCAGTTCTTC. Protein sequence: CASLSGAYNEQFF.

The chain recombines TRBV5-1 with TRBJ1-4; D is perhaps TRBD1 (6 bases). Germline V gene lookup returns CDR1 SGHRS and CDR2 YFSETQ. Between the trimmed V and J ends, which lost 4 bases and 7 bases, there was a span of 14 bases. This CDR3 region has 14 residues. CDR3 nucleotide sequence: TGCGCCAGCAGCCCAGGGGTTGAAGGTGAAAAACTGTTTTTT. It translates to CASSPGVEGEKLFF.

This chain links TRBV5-5 with TRBJ1-5; D not resolved. V was clipped by 2 bases and J by 7 bases, with 13 bases between them. The germline CDR1 and CDR2 sequences are SGHKS and YYEKEE (reference sequence). The CDR3 extends over 14 amino acids. The chain's CDR3 is CASSFLLDGQPQHF. As DNA, the CDR3 is TGTGCCAGCAGCTTTCTTCTGGACGGGCAGCCCCAGCATTTT.

This sequence joins TRBV11-2 and TRBJ2-5; maybe TRBD1 (6 bases). The germline V and J ends were trimmed by 0 bases and 4 bases, with 24 bases remaining between them. This CDR3 is built from 19 residues. Germline lookup yields CDR1 SGHAT and CDR2 FQNNGV. CDR3 loop: CASSLDRFTGFAVIETQYF. Here the CDR3 DNA reads TGTGCCAGCAGCTTAGATCGTTTTACAGGGTTCGCGGTTATAGAGACCCAGTACTTC.

CDR3 in amino acids: CASSQGAGADYGYTF. The CDR3 region has the DNA TGTGCCAGCAGCCAAGGGGCAGGTGCAGACTATGGCTACACCTTC. The chain joins TRBV4-2 to TRBJ1-2; no reliable D call. The ends were cut back, 1 base at V and 3 bases at J, with 12 bases in the middle. From germline, CDR1 is LGHNA and CDR2 YNFKEQ. The CDR3 contains 15 residues.

The chain has TRBV4-1 and TRBJ1-4; D unresolved. Trimming removed 0 bases at V and 9 bases at J, with 11 bases between. Per the germline V gene, CDR1 is MGHRA and CDR2 is YSYEKL. This CDR3 is 14 amino acids long. The CDR3 coding sequence is TGCGCCAGCAGCCAAGATGAGGGTCGGAAAAAACTGTTTTTT. This encodes CASSQDEGRKKLFF.

The V call is TRBV18, the J call TRBJ2-7; TRBD2 is a possible D gene (7 bases). Looked up from germline, CDR1 is KGHSH and CDR2 is LQKENI. The length of the CDR3 is 13 residues. Trimming stripped 6 bases from V and 4 bases from J, with 13 bases between. The CDR3 is CASSPGEGYEQYV. The CDR3 coding sequence is TGTGCCAGCTCTCCAGGGGAGGGGTACGAGCAGTACGTC.

V is TRBV7-9 and J is TRBJ1-2, with 8 bases that match TRBD1. Germline CDR1 is SEHNR and CDR2 is FQNEAQ (reference sequence). With V trimmed by 5 bases and J by 7 bases, 9 bases remained unmatched. This CDR3 region has 14 residues. The CDR3 region is CASSRKGQEAGYTF. The DNA of the CDR3 is TGTGCCAGCAGCAGAAAGGGACAGGAGGCTGGCTACACCTTC.

The V and J genes are TRBV5-1 and TRBJ1-6; weak D call: TRBD1 (6 bases). Germline V gene lookup returns CDR1 SGHRS and CDR2 YFSETQ. Trimming removed 1 base from V and 5 bases from J, with 13 bases in between. This CDR3 contains 16 residues. The CDR3, as DNA: TGCGCCAGCAGCTTGTCGGGGAACAGGGATAATTCACCCCTCCACTTT. It translates to CASSLSGNRDNSPLHF.

The chain has TRBV18 and TRBJ1-4; 7 bases are a match to TRBD1. Germline V gene sequence: CDR1 KGHSH, CDR2 LQKENI. The CDR3 is 14 amino acids. J was trimmed by 6 bases and V by 5 bases; bases with no gene match: 6. The CDR3 nucleotides read TGTGCCAGCTCAGGGGACAGCAACTATGAAAAACTGTTTTTT. Protein sequence: CASSGDSNYEKLFF.

This chain uses TRBV25-1 with TRBJ2-4, with D tentatively TRBD1 (5 bases). The CDR3 sequence is 14 residues long. Germline CDR1 reads MGHDK; CDR2 reads SYGVNS. Trimming left V 5 bases short and J 5 bases short, with 13 bases between. CDR3 loop: CASSLAGSQNIQYF. The CDR3 bases are TGTGCCAGCAGTCTGGCAGGGTCCCAAAACATTCAGTACTTC. The variable domain in full, completed from reference TRBV25-1 and TRBJ2-4, reads EADIYQTPRYLVIGTGKKITLECSQTMGHDKMYWYQQDPGMELHLIHYSYGVNSTEKGDLSSESTVSRIRTEHFPLTLESARPSHTSQYLCASSLAGSQNIQYFGAGTRLSVL.

This clone was seen only once. This chain uses TRBV28 with TRBJ2-7, with TRBD1 as a possible D gene (5 bases). Germline V CDR1 and CDR2: MDHEN, SYDVKM. The CDR3 loop spans 14 amino acids. Trimming took off 4 bases at V and 1 base at J, with 11 bases between the two ends. The CDR3 reads CASSSSRVSYEQYV. The CDR3 coding sequence is TGTGCCAGCAGTTCCTCCAGGGTATCCTACGAGCAGTACGTC.

The chain has TRBV7-8 and TRBJ1-2; D not certain. With 1 base removed from V and 4 bases from J, the gap between germline ends came to 4 bases. This CDR3 is 12 amino acids long. Germline-derived CDR1 and CDR2 are SGHVS and FQNEAQ. This CDR3 reads CASSLGGYGYTF. The CDR3 region has the DNA TGTGCCAGCAGCTTAGGCGGCTATGGCTACACCTTC.

The rearrangement uses TRBV7-8 and TRBJ2-7; 8 bases align to TRBD1. The V segment lost 4 bases and the J segment 6 bases; nucleotides outside the gene matches: 8. Germline V gives CDR1 SGHVS, CDR2 FQNEAQ. There are 14 residues in the CDR3. CDR3 sequence (DNA): TGTGCCAGCAGCTCGACAGGGGAGGCGGGCGAGCAGTACTTC. Translation: CASSSTGEAGEQYF.

The genes are TRBV18 and TRBJ1-1, with a tentative D call TRBD1 (6 bases). The CDR3 runs 13 residues. Trimming cost V 2 bases and J 5 bases, with 9 bases left between them. CDR1 and CDR2 from the germline V gene are KGHSH and LQKENI. This CDR3 reads CASSPGGRTEAFF. The CDR3, as DNA: TGTGCCAGCTCACCAGGGGGCCGTACTGAAGCTTTCTTT.

This clone was seen a single time. The chain recombines TRBV5-1 with TRBJ1-6; 9 bases match TRBD1. This CDR3 has 16 residues. Losses at the gene ends were 4 bases for V and 10 bases for J; bases not matched to a gene: 12. The germline V gene has CDR1 SGHRS and CDR2 YFSETQ. The CDR3 protein is CASSRTGQGFDSPLHF. The DNA of the CDR3 is TGCGCCAGCAGCCGGACGGGACAGGGCTTCGACTCACCCCTCCACTTT.

The V and J genes are TRBV9 and TRBJ2-5; D remains ambiguous. CDR1 is SGDLS, CDR2 YYNGEE, per germline. This CDR3 is built from 16 residues. The V and J ends lost 0 bases and 5 bases respectively, with 17 bases between them. In DNA, the CDR3 is TGTGCCAGCAGCGTAGGCAGGTCGATCGAATCGGAGACCCAGTACTTC. Translation: CASSVGRSIESETQYF. The full variable domain, in which reference TRBV9 and TRBJ2-5 provide the parts outside the CDR3, is DSGVTQTPKHLITATGQRVTLRCSPRSGDLSVYWYQQSLDQGLQFLIQYYNGEERAKGNILERFSAQQFPDLHSELNLSSLELGDSALYFCASSVGRSIESETQYFGPGTRLLVL.

This chain joins TRBV5-1 and TRBJ1-2; D is perhaps TRBD1 (5 bases). The V end lost 2 bases, the J end lost 0 bases, and 14 bases lay between the germline ends. The CDR3 runs 16 residues. Per germline, CDR1 SGHRS and CDR2 YFSETQ. CDR3 DNA: TGCGCCAGCAGCTTAGGAACCGGGACGACTAACTATGGCTACACCTTC. Protein sequence: CASSLGTGTTNYGYTF.

The rearrangement uses TRBV19 and TRBJ2-5, with no clear D. Germline V gene lookup returns CDR1 LNHDA and CDR2 SQIVND (reference sequence). The CDR3 sequence is 13 residues long. The V end was cut by 4 bases, the J end by 5 bases, with 11 bases between. CDR3 sequence (DNA): TGTGCCAGTAGTAACGGCGGATTGGAGACCCAGTACTTC. Its protein is CASSNGGLETQYF.

V is TRBV5-1 and J is TRBJ1-2; TRBD1 is a possible D gene (5 bases). This CDR3 has 14 residues. Germline assignment: CDR1 SGHRS and CDR2 YFSETQ. V lost 2 bases, J lost 2 bases, and 10 bases lay in between. The CDR3 reads CASSLGTPNYGYTF. CDR3 nucleotide sequence: TGCGCCAGCAGCTTAGGGACTCCAAACTATGGCTACACCTTC.